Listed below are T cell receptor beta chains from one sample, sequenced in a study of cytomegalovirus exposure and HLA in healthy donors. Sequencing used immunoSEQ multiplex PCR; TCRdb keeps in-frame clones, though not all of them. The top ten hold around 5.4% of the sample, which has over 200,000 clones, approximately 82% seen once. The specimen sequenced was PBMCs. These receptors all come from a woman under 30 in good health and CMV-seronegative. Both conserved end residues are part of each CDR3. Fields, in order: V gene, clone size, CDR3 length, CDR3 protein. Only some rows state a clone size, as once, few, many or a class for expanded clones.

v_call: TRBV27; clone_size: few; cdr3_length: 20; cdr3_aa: CASTRVFSTFGQAITGELFF
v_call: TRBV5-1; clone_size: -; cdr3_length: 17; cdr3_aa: CASSPSRTSGTYNEQFF
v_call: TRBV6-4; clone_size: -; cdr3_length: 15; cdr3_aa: CASSLDPSPTYEQYF
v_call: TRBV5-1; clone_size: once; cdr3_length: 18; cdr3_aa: CASSSSGRGRGGTYEQYF
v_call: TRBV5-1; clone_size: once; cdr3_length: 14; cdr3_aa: CASSSGQGYYGYTF
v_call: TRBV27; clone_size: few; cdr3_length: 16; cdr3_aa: CASSLGGSPSYNEQFF
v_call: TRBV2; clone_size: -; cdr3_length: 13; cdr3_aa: CASSEEGGTEAFF
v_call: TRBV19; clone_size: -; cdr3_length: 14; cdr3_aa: CASSPGGGRVKQYF
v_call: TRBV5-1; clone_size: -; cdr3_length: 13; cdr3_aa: CASARDRGYEQYF
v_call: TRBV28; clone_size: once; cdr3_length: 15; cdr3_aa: CASSFTGANSYEQYF
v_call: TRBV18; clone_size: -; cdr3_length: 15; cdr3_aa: CASSPNPAVNTEAFF
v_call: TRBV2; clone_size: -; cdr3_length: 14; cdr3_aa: CASSRSGGGETQYF
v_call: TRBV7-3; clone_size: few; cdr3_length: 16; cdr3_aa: CASSLTRAQRQGEQFF
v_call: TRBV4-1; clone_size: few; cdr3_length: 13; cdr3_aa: CASSSGGAYEQYF
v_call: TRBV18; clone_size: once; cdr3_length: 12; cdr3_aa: CASQTQGQPQHF
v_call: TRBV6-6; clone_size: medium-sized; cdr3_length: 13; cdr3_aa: CASSPQGGTEAFF
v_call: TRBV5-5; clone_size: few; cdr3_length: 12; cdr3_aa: CASSLPNYGYTF
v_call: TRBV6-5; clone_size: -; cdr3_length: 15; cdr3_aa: CASSYSAARNQPQHF
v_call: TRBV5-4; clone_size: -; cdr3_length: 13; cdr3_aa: CASSLEGRGELFF
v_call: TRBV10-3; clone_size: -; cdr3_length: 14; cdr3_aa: CAISERQGEYGYTF
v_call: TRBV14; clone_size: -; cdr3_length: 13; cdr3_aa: CASSQGWDSEAFF
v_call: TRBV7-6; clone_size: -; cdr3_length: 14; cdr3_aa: CASSQDRGGYGYTF
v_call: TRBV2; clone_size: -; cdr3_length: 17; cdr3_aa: CASSVLTSGGSPYGQYF
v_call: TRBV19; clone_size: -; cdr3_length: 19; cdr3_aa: CASSIGRGTSGRQTYEQYF
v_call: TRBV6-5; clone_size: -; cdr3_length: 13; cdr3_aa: CASTTDRNTEAFF
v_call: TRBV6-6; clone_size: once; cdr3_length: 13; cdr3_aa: CASSYSRGSGYTF
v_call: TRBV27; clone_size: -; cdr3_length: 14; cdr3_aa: CASSIGQGADGYTF